This TCR beta chain was profiled in a study of CD8 T cells in ankylosing spondylitis (dated by TCRdb to the late 2010s). As for the study more broadly: To find TCR variants linked to disease, the study profiled T cell receptor beta repertoires in ankylosing spondylitis patients and healthy donors. The full study cohort comprised about 23 ankylosing spondylitis patients and approximately 100 healthy donors. Samples of peripheral blood were taken, and for ankylosing spondylitis patients, synovial fluid was collected as well.

Sequencing relied on an Illumina HiSeq 2500. TCR beta libraries were prepared by quantitative 5'-RACE with molecular barcodes. Under the source paper's analysis protocol: To identify disease-linked TCR variants, a new computational method was used, one built on a probabilistic model of VDJ rearrangement. The public reads were reanalyzed by TCRdb: fastp trimming at Q25, MiXCR alignment, in-frame beta chains only. Entries are consolidated by CDR3 protein sequence, retaining the most common genes and DNA. V and J calls and clone size were set by TCRdb, not the authors. For this sample there are fewer than 350,000 distinct CDR3 sequences; 11% appear just once. Of the sample, roughly 9% falls within the top ten clones. According to the germline V gene, CDR1 reads SGHTA and CDR2 reads FQGNSA. Germline trimming amounts to 3 bases on V and 10 bases on J, with 8 as the count of junction bases outside the gene matches. Reading from cysteine to phenylalanine, the CDR3 counts 15 amino acids. Just the 45-base CDR3 DNA is kept, in frame starting at base 1.

Many counts were recorded for this clonotype. Its antigen has not been determined. The sample holds no much larger clone one base away, and base qualities are not on file. General findings and caveats noted by the study authors: Blood from ankylosing spondylitis patients appeared to be characterized by a TCR beta motif made up of about 8 highly homologous amino acid variants. The disease-linked clones were reported as significantly enriched in matched synovial fluid samples from ankylosing spondylitis patients. Some TCR beta motif variants had previously been reported in synovial fluid and blood of reactive arthritis patients, which suggested common disease-initiation mechanisms. The disease-linked clones showed a CD8+ phenotype and occurred at relatively low frequencies in peripheral blood.

The clonotype was recovered from a female donor with ankylosing spondylitis or in good health (not recorded which). The rearrangement joined TRBV7-2 to TRBJ2-1, with 11 bases aligning to TRBD2. Sequenced material: blood, either unsorted or a sorted T cell fraction (not recorded which). The DNA sequence is given as TGTGCCAGCAGCTTTGGTAGCGGGGGGGCTTTGGAGCAGTTCTTC. Its translation is CASSFGSGGALEQFF.